This TCR beta chain was observed in a study of T cell responses to AZD1222 COVID-19 vaccine (dated by TCRdb to about 2021). Context from the whole study: A total of around 240 trial participants underwent TCR sequencing, of whom about 200 received two doses of AZD1222 and 26 received two doses of the MenACWY control vaccine. Trial participants were enrolled by age into subgroups of 18-55, 56-69 and 70-plus years, and about 150, 27 and 61 TCR-sequenced participants, respectively, were included in these subgroups. Points the paper makes about the study in general: Conclusions about previously exposed vaccinees are limited because only a handful of AZD1222 recipients were SARS-CoV-2 seropositive at baseline. Epitopes outside the regions mutated in the B.1.351 and B.1.1.7 variants were reportedly recognized by nearly half of the unique spike-specific TCRs. Participants were mostly white British and included more females than males, and it was suggested by the authors that clonal diversity may have been underestimated. In the small 56-69-year group, the increase in depth fell short of significance, most likely because of low power. After two AZD1222 doses, both the breadth and the depth of spike-specific TCRs were significantly higher than at day 0 and than in MenACWY recipients. The whole spike protein was spanned by vaccine-associated CD4 TCRs, and dominant responses were seen in regions 160-218 and 743-854. No day 14 peak-response samples were available, so repertoires were characterized only after the peak T cell response.

As regards this clone: This receptor's antigen is unknown. Base qualities are missing; no much larger clone stands one base away.

The CDR3 regions of human TCRbeta chains were subjected to immunosequencing. On the authors' methods: Repertoire TCRs were checked for matches against a reference library of SARS-CoV-2-specific TCRs that had been generated using the MIRA antigen-specificity platform. Breadth was defined as the fraction of unique TCRs that were SARS-CoV-2-associated, and depth was defined as the fraction of total T cells that were SARS-CoV-2-associated. Each spike-specific TCR was assigned to its reactive spike region and to a CD4 or CD8 class using the MIRA data. Log10-transformed breadth and depth values were compared by one-way ANOVA with Sidak's multiple comparisons tests. Sourced from immuneACCESS, this table was stored by TCRdb with only in-frame sequences that have V and J called. A share of the clones is absent; for the studies checked, an unresolved V gene accounts for under half, and the remainder has no known explanation. That table gives V, J and clone size, and the DNA gave D and trimming. Counted in this sample were 190,000 or so clones; roughly nine tenths of them appeared once. The leading ten clones occupy about 3.5% of the sample.

Per the publication, the time point label means: about 28 days (+/-7) after the second vaccine dose. AZD1222 recipients whose second dose came at about 4 weeks and those whose second dose came at about 12 weeks were combined into one group, since spike-specific TCR depth and breadth did not differ between the two schedules. Samples from vaccinated people were obtained from the UK trials COV001 and COV002, which included a single-blind randomized controlled phase 2/3 trial of AZD1222 (ChAdOx1 nCoV-19) in healthy adults. Trial participant PBMC samples were collected at day 0 and day 28 after the second dose for TCRbeta chain sequencing. Reading from cysteine to phenylalanine, the CDR3 counts 17 amino acids. Kept here is only the CDR3 DNA, which spans 51 bases and is read in frame from base 1. At the junction V is shortened by 0 bases and J by 3 bases, with 15 bases in between. The germline V gene gives CDR1 as SGHRS and CDR2 as YFSETQ.

The sequence came from an adult who received the AZD1222 COVID-19 vaccine. Rearrangement joined TRBV5-1 to TRBJ1-4, and perhaps TRBD1 as D gene, on 6 matching bases. Here the sequenced sample was peripheral blood, taken 28 days after the second AZD1222 dose. The DNA sequence follows: TGCGCCAGCAGCTTGGATTACCCACAGGGCCCTAATGAAAAACTGTTTTTT. The resulting protein is CASSLDYPQGPNEKLFF.